A selection of T cell receptor beta chains follows, all from one sample in a study of T cells in Graves' hyperthyroidism and ophthalmopathy. TCRdb reprocessed the multiplex PCR reads via MiXCR and lists one record per CDR3 protein. The profile shows about 700,000 distinct CDR3 sequences, approximately 42% of them singletons. Sequenced: peripheral blood or thyroid tissue (not recorded which). The receptors were sampled from an adult man with Graves' disease, either hyperthyroidism or ophthalmopathy (not recorded which). The CDR3 runs from the conserved cysteine through the conserved F or W. D genes are given only for firm matches. Clone size is given for some rows only: seen once, a few or many times, or a class if the clone is expanded.

V	size	D	J	CDR3	DNA
TRBV2	NA	NA	TRBJ1-1	CASRGDSANTEAFF	TGTGCCAGCAGGGGGGACTCCGCGAACACTGAAGCTTTCTTT
TRBV7-3	many	NA	TRBJ1-6	CASSPKAGTPLHF	TGTGCCAGCAGCCCAAAAGCCGGGACACCCCTCCACTTT
TRBV7-6	NA	NA	TRBJ2-2	CASSLVTEANTGELFF	TGTGCCAGCAGCTTAGTCACAGAGGCGAACACCGGGGAGCTGTTTTTT
TRBV10-3	NA	NA	TRBJ2-2	CAISESGGFNTGELFF	TGTGCCATCAGTGAGTCGGGAGGCTTTAACACCGGGGAGCTGTTTTTT
TRBV7-2	many	NA	TRBJ1-6	CASSRPPSNSPLHF	TGTGCCAGCAGCCGCCCCCCTAGCAATTCACCCCTCCACTTT
TRBV10-3	NA	NA	TRBJ2-7	CAISVTTPYEQYF	TGTGCCATCAGTGTCACAACTCCCTACGAGCAGTACTTC
TRBV7-2	many	NA	TRBJ1-3	CASSLGGGAANTIYF	TGTGCCAGCAGCTTAGGTGGGGGCGCGGCAAACACCATATATTTT
TRBV5-1	NA	NA	TRBJ2-7	CASSGATYEQYF	TGCGCCAGCAGCGGGGCTACCTACGAGCAGTACTTC
TRBV7-2	NA	NA	TRBJ1-5	CASSKTSLRGNQPQHF	TGTGCCAGCAGCAAGACGTCCCTTAGGGGCAATCAGCCCCAGCATTTT
TRBV6-6	NA	NA	TRBJ2-5	CASSYPRGGVEETQYF	TGTGCCAGCAGTTACCCTAGAGGGGGGGTGGAAGAGACCCAGTACTTC
TRBV12-3/TRBV12-4	many	NA	TRBJ1-1	CASSLVVGVEAFF	TGTGCCAGCAGTTTGGTAGTAGGCGTTGAAGCTTTCTTT
TRBV7-9	many	TRBD1	TRBJ1-3	CASRPTGGSGNTIYF	TGTGCCAGCAGGCCAACAGGGGGCTCTGGAAACACCATATATTTT
TRBV29-1	many	NA	TRBJ1-5	CSVGTGAQPQHF	TGCAGCGTTGGAACGGGGGCTCAGCCCCAGCATTTT
TRBV29-1	many	NA	TRBJ1-4	CSARGISTNEKLFF	TGCAGCGCTAGGGGGATCTCCACTAATGAAAAACTGTTTTTT
TRBV29-1	once	NA	TRBJ1-2	CSLGTYNYGYTF	TGCAGCTTAGGTACATACAACTATGGCTACACCTTC
TRBV9	NA	TRBD1	TRBJ1-1	CASSPRIDRGGTEAFF	TGTGCCAGCTCACCACGTATAGACAGGGGGGGCACTGAAGCTTTCTTT
TRBV12-3/TRBV12-4	NA	NA	TRBJ1-5	CASSPNHQPQHF	TGTGCCAGCAGCCCAAACCATCAGCCCCAGCATTTT
TRBV29-1	once	NA	TRBJ1-5	CSVEDFGGHPQHF	TGCAGCGTTGAAGATTTCGGGGGGCATCCCCAGCATTTT
TRBV24-1	few	TRBD1	TRBJ2-5	CASGTGTGKETQYF	TGTGCCAGTGGAACCGGGACAGGGAAAGAGACCCAGTACTTC
TRBV5-3	NA	NA	TRBJ2-5	CASSLLGGVRETQYF	TGTGCCAGCAGCTTGTTAGGGGGAGTCCGAGAGACCCAGTACTTC
TRBV24-1	NA	NA	TRBJ1-2	CATSDPTRDGANYGYTF	TGTGCCACCAGTGATCCCACAAGGGACGGAGCTAACTATGGCTACACCTTC
TRBV5-1	few	NA	TRBJ2-5	CASRLYGKGQETQYF	TGCGCCAGCAGGTTGTATGGTAAGGGGCAGGAGACCCAGTACTTC
TRBV2	NA	NA	TRBJ1-2	CASSERLTLGAGYGYTF	TGTGCCAGCAGCGAACGTCTAACATTGGGAGCCGGATATGGCTACACCTTC
TRBV10-3	NA	TRBD1	TRBJ1-2	CAMGQGGAYGYIF	TGTGCCATGGGACAGGGTGGCGCGTATGGCTACATCTTC
TRBV6-6	few	NA	TRBJ2-7	CASRWDRNYEQYF	TGTGCCAGCAGATGGGACCGAAACTACGAGCAGTACTTC
TRBV20-1	NA	NA	TRBJ2-5	CSGAYGDGETQYF	TGCAGTGGGGCTTATGGGGACGGAGAGACCCAGTACTTC
TRBV19	NA	TRBD1	TRBJ1-5	CASSGGTGAQISNQPQHF	TGTGCCAGTAGTGGAGGGACAGGGGCCCAAATTAGCAATCAGCCCCAGCATTTT
TRBV6-6	NA	NA	TRBJ1-1	CASSVRGSDTEAFF	TGTGCCAGCAGTGTAAGGGGATCGGACACTGAAGCTTTCTTT
TRBV5-1	NA	NA	TRBJ1-5	CASSLRSGRGCNRPQHF	TGCGCCAGCAGCTTGAGGTCGGGGAGAGGGTGCAATCGGCCCCAGCATTTT
TRBV6-6	many	TRBD2	TRBJ2-5	CASSYGLAVEGETQYF	TGTGCCAGCAGTTACGGGCTAGCGGTGGAGGGTGAGACCCAGTACTTC
TRBV10-3	NA	TRBD1	TRBJ2-7	CAISDFSGTAQSYEQYF	TGTGCCATCAGTGATTTCTCCGGGACAGCCCAATCCTACGAGCAGTACTTC
TRBV15	NA	TRBD2	TRBJ2-7	CATSGSTGGQYF	TGTGCCACCAGCGGATCTACGGGGGGACAGTACTTC
TRBV12-5	NA	NA	TRBJ2-7	CASGLGDSYEQYF	TGTGCTAGTGGTTTAGGTGACTCCTACGAGCAGTACTTC
TRBV7-9	few	NA	TRBJ1-5	CASSLEGFNQPQHF	TGTGCCAGCAGCTTAGAGGGTTTCAATCAGCCCCAGCATTTT
TRBV15	NA	NA	TRBJ1-5	CATGTHRDQPQHF	TGTGCCACCGGGACTCATCGGGATCAGCCCCAGCATTTT
TRBV6-5	few	TRBD1	TRBJ1-2	CASSYSIGQGSGYTF	TGTGCCAGCAGTTACTCGATCGGACAGGGCTCTGGCTACACCTTC
TRBV7-6	many	NA	TRBJ2-5	CASSLAQTPQETQYF	TGTGCCAGCAGCTTAGCCCAGACACCCCAAGAGACCCAGTACTTC
TRBV20-1	many	NA	TRBJ2-6	CSAPRRSGANVLTF	TGCAGTGCCCCTAGGCGCTCTGGGGCCAACGTCCTGACTTTC
TRBV9	NA	TRBD1	TRBJ1-2	CASSVGTAEMGQGYTF	TGTGCCAGCAGCGTTGGGACAGCCGAAATGGGCCAGGGCTACACCTTC
TRBV12-3/TRBV12-4	NA	NA	TRBJ1-3	CASSHPGGLGNTIYF	TGTGCCAGCAGTCACCCGGGGGGGCTTGGAAACACCATATATTTT
TRBV20-1	many	TRBD1	TRBJ1-5	CSAGQGDQPQHF	TGCAGCGCGGGACAGGGAGATCAGCCCCAGCATTTT
TRBV2	few	NA	TRBJ1-2	CASSLDIYGYTF	TGTGCCAGCAGTTTGGACATCTATGGCTACACCTTC
TRBV29-1	many	TRBD1	TRBJ1-1	CSVDQGANTEAFF	TGCAGCGTTGACCAGGGGGCGAACACTGAAGCTTTCTTT